This TCR beta chain was obtained from a study of T cell changes during pregnancy in multiple sclerosis. Trimming stripped 2 bases from V and 4 bases from J, with 20 bases between. The CDR3 sequence is 17 residues long. Per the germline V gene, CDR1 is LNHDA and CDR2 is SQIVND (reference sequence). Produced via immunoSEQ multiplex PCR; TCRdb's table is partial and in-frame only. The repertoire holds under 45,000 clones, with 80% to 95% as singletons. This specimen consisted of CD4+ T cells from peripheral blood mononuclear cells, obtained in the third trimester of pregnancy. The TCR originated in a female donor in good health, enrolled as a control in a pregnancy study. The chain employs TRBV19 and TRBJ1-2; tentatively, D is TRBD1 (5 bases). For the CDR3, the DNA is TGTGCCAGTAGTATACCCCCGGGGGACCGTCCTTCCTATGGCTACACCTTC. Amino acids: CASSIPPGDRPSYGYTF.